A selection of T cell receptor beta chains follows, all from one sample in a study of radiation and T cells in renal cell carcinoma. Data came from immunoSEQ multiplex PCR; TCRdb stores just in-frame clones and leaves some out. This table has approximately 140,000 clones, approximately 82% appearing once. The sample was blood, taken from a patient whose treatment included radiotherapy and nephrectomy. All receptors derive from a woman in her 50s with renal cell carcinoma. Both conserved end residues are part of each CDR3. Fields, in order: clone size, V gene, D gene, J gene, CDR3 protein, CDR3 DNA. D genes are given only for firm matches. A clone size is listed for some rows: how often the clone was seen (once, few, many), or a class if it is expanded.

clone size: few; V gene: TRBV28; D gene: .; J gene: TRBJ1-1; CDR3 protein: CASSQGTEAFF; CDR3 DNA: TGTGCCAGCAGTCAGGGCACTGAAGCTTTCTTT
clone size: once; V gene: TRBV7-2; D gene: .; J gene: TRBJ2-5; CDR3 protein: CASSFYLTGEGETQYF; CDR3 DNA: TGTGCCAGCAGCTTCTACCTCACAGGGGAGGGTGAGACCCAGTACTTC
clone size: few; V gene: TRBV30; D gene: .; J gene: TRBJ1-1; CDR3 protein: CAWSRGASNTEAFF; CDR3 DNA: TGTGCCTGGAGTCGCGGGGCATCGAACACTGAAGCTTTCTTT
clone size: once; V gene: TRBV4-3; D gene: .; J gene: TRBJ2-7; CDR3 protein: CASSPEPFYEQYF; CDR3 DNA: TGCGCCAGCAGCCCGGAACCTTTCTACGAGCAGTACTTC
clone size: .; V gene: TRBV28; D gene: TRBD1; J gene: TRBJ2-7; CDR3 protein: CASSWTGMRYEQYF; CDR3 DNA: TGTGCCAGCAGTTGGACAGGGATGAGATACGAGCAGTACTTC
clone size: .; V gene: TRBV6-5; D gene: .; J gene: TRBJ2-7; CDR3 protein: CASSRLYEQYF; CDR3 DNA: TGTGCCAGCTCCCGCCTCTACGAGCAGTACTTC
clone size: .; V gene: TRBV5-1; D gene: .; J gene: TRBJ2-2; CDR3 protein: CASSLTGSYTGELFF; CDR3 DNA: TGCGCCAGCAGCCTGACGGGGAGCTACACCGGGGAGCTGTTTTTT
clone size: once; V gene: TRBV2; D gene: .; J gene: TRBJ1-1; CDR3 protein: CASNRFSRNTEAFF; CDR3 DNA: TGTGCCAGCAACAGGTTCTCAAGGAACACTGAAGCTTTCTTT
clone size: .; V gene: TRBV5-6; D gene: TRBD1; J gene: TRBJ1-1; CDR3 protein: CASSWTGLNTEAFF; CDR3 DNA: TGTGCCAGCAGCTGGACAGGACTGAACACTGAAGCTTTCTTT
clone size: .; V gene: TRBV19; D gene: .; J gene: TRBJ1-5; CDR3 protein: CASSQGGNGNQPQHF; CDR3 DNA: TGTGCCAGTAGTCAGGGAGGGAATGGCAATCAGCCCCAGCATTTT
clone size: once; V gene: TRBV18; D gene: TRBD1; J gene: TRBJ2-2; CDR3 protein: CASSSGTGGDTGELFF; CDR3 DNA: TGTGCCAGCTCATCTGGGACAGGGGGCGACACCGGGGAGCTGTTTTTT
clone size: few; V gene: TRBV18; D gene: .; J gene: TRBJ1-1; CDR3 protein: CASSPSANTEAFF; CDR3 DNA: TGTGCCAGCTCACCCTCAGCGAACACTGAAGCTTTCTTT
clone size: once; V gene: TRBV19; D gene: .; J gene: TRBJ2-1; CDR3 protein: CASSIERVNEQFF; CDR3 DNA: TGTGCCAGTAGTATTGAGAGAGTCAATGAGCAGTTCTTC
clone size: once; V gene: TRBV27; D gene: TRBD1; J gene: TRBJ1-2; CDR3 protein: CASSSTGLNYGYTF; CDR3 DNA: TGTGCCAGCAGTTCGACAGGGCTTAACTATGGCTACACCTTC
clone size: .; V gene: TRBV7-9; D gene: .; J gene: TRBJ2-3; CDR3 protein: CASSFSADTQYF; CDR3 DNA: TGTGCCAGCAGCTTTTCTGCAGATACGCAGTATTTT
clone size: .; V gene: TRBV5-4; D gene: .; J gene: TRBJ1-2; CDR3 protein: CASSSAFGAHYGYTF; CDR3 DNA: TGTGCCAGCAGCTCCGCCTTCGGGGCCCACTATGGCTACACCTTC
clone size: .; V gene: TRBV11-2; D gene: TRBD2; J gene: TRBJ2-3; CDR3 protein: CASSIISGRNTDTQYF; CDR3 DNA: TGTGCCAGCAGCATAATTAGCGGGAGAAACACAGATACGCAGTATTTT
clone size: .; V gene: TRBV29-1; D gene: .; J gene: TRBJ1-1; CDR3 protein: CSVEQGRGTEAFF; CDR3 DNA: TGCAGCGTTGAACAGGGCAGGGGCACTGAAGCTTTCTTT
clone size: once; V gene: TRBV9; D gene: TRBD1; J gene: TRBJ1-5; CDR3 protein: CASSVGTGAGQPQHF; CDR3 DNA: TGTGCCAGCAGCGTAGGGACAGGGGCGGGTCAGCCCCAGCATTTT
clone size: .; V gene: TRBV10-2; D gene: .; J gene: TRBJ2-7; CDR3 protein: CASMEQNEQYF; CDR3 DNA: TGCGCCAGCATGGAACAGAACGAGCAGTACTTC
clone size: .; V gene: TRBV5-6; D gene: .; J gene: TRBJ2-7; CDR3 protein: CASSRWGVTYEQYF; CDR3 DNA: TGTGCCAGCAGCCGGTGGGGAGTGACCTACGAGCAGTACTTC
clone size: .; V gene: TRBV5-4; D gene: .; J gene: TRBJ2-5; CDR3 protein: CASSLVGGETQYF; CDR3 DNA: TGTGCCAGCAGCTTGGTAGGGGGAGAGACCCAGTACTTC
clone size: .; V gene: TRBV10-2; D gene: .; J gene: TRBJ1-2; CDR3 protein: CASQEGFTSNYGYTF; CDR3 DNA: TGCGCCAGCCAAGAGGGCTTTACATCTAACTATGGCTACACCTTC
clone size: .; V gene: TRBV9; D gene: .; J gene: TRBJ1-2; CDR3 protein: CASSPDMLYGYTF; CDR3 DNA: TGTGCCAGCAGCCCCGACATGCTCTATGGCTACACCTTC
clone size: .; V gene: TRBV5-1; D gene: TRBD1; J gene: TRBJ1-5; CDR3 protein: CASSLGPGGDQPQHF; CDR3 DNA: TGCGCCAGCAGCTTGGGGCCAGGGGGCGACCAGCCCCAGCATTTT
clone size: .; V gene: TRBV18; D gene: .; J gene: TRBJ2-7; CDR3 protein: CASSPSSGVRYEQYF; CDR3 DNA: TGTGCCAGCTCACCTTCCTCGGGCGTCCGCTACGAGCAGTACTTC
clone size: .; V gene: TRBV5-1; D gene: .; J gene: TRBJ2-6; CDR3 protein: CASSQEPSGANVLTF; CDR3 DNA: TGCGCCAGCAGCCAGGAGCCCTCTGGGGCCAACGTCCTGACTTTC
clone size: .; V gene: TRBV4-2; D gene: .; J gene: TRBJ1-5; CDR3 protein: CASSHYLSGSNQPQHF; CDR3 DNA: TGTGCCAGCAGCCATTACCTGTCGGGGAGCAATCAGCCCCAGCATTTT
clone size: .; V gene: TRBV7-2; D gene: TRBD2; J gene: TRBJ2-7; CDR3 protein: CASSGTITYEQYF; CDR3 DNA: TGTGCCAGCAGCGGGACTATTACCTACGAGCAGTACTTC
clone size: .; V gene: TRBV5-4; D gene: TRBD1; J gene: TRBJ1-1; CDR3 protein: CASSPEGLTGANTEAFF; CDR3 DNA: TGTGCCAGCAGCCCAGAGGGTTTGACAGGGGCCAACACTGAAGCTTTCTTT
clone size: .; V gene: TRBV7-2; D gene: .; J gene: TRBJ2-7; CDR3 protein: CASAQTESYEQYF; CDR3 DNA: TGTGCCAGCGCACAAACAGAGTCCTACGAGCAGTACTTC
clone size: .; V gene: TRBV5-6; D gene: .; J gene: TRBJ2-7; CDR3 protein: CASSSTGTPLFGEQYF; CDR3 DNA: TGTGCCAGCAGCAGTACCGGGACACCGCTATTTGGCGAGCAGTACTTC
clone size: few; V gene: TRBV11-2; D gene: TRBD1; J gene: TRBJ1-6; CDR3 protein: CASSSRDRGNSPLHF; CDR3 DNA: TGTGCCAGCAGCTCCCGGGACAGGGGAAATTCACCCCTCCACTTT
clone size: .; V gene: TRBV30; D gene: .; J gene: TRBJ1-4; CDR3 protein: CAWSFNEKLFF; CDR3 DNA: TGTGCCTGGAGTTTTAATGAAAAACTGTTTTTT
clone size: .; V gene: TRBV4-1; D gene: .; J gene: TRBJ1-2; CDR3 protein: CASSQAVVSGSYGYTF; CDR3 DNA: TGCGCCAGCAGCCAAGCCGTCGTGTCGGGGAGCTATGGCTACACCTTC
clone size: .; V gene: TRBV4-2; D gene: .; J gene: TRBJ2-3; CDR3 protein: CASSQEGSGYSTDTQYF; CDR3 DNA: TGTGCCAGCAGCCAAGAGGGGAGCGGCTATTCCACAGATACGCAGTATTTT
clone size: .; V gene: TRBV10-3; D gene: .; J gene: TRBJ1-1; CDR3 protein: CATNIKPNTEAFF; CDR3 DNA: TGTGCCACCAATATCAAGCCGAACACTGAAGCTTTCTTT
clone size: .; V gene: TRBV6-6; D gene: .; J gene: TRBJ1-4; CDR3 protein: CASSYSQHGNEKLFF; CDR3 DNA: TGTGCCAGCAGTTACTCGCAGCACGGTAATGAAAAACTGTTTTTT
clone size: .; V gene: TRBV7-2; D gene: .; J gene: TRBJ2-7; CDR3 protein: CASSPQSYEQYF; CDR3 DNA: TGTGCCAGCAGCCCTCAAAGTTACGAGCAGTACTTC
clone size: few; V gene: TRBV9; D gene: TRBD1; J gene: TRBJ1-4; CDR3 protein: CASSFPGTGEEKLFF; CDR3 DNA: TGTGCCAGCAGTTTCCCCGGGACAGGGGAAGAAAAACTGTTTTTT
clone size: .; V gene: TRBV4-3; D gene: .; J gene: TRBJ1-2; CDR3 protein: CASSQDLLPGSYGYTF; CDR3 DNA: TGCGCCAGCAGCCAAGACCTACTCCCGGGCTCTTATGGCTACACCTTC
clone size: .; V gene: TRBV13; D gene: .; J gene: TRBJ2-1; CDR3 protein: CASKDPSYNEQFF; CDR3 DNA: TGTGCCAGCAAAGATCCCTCCTACAATGAGCAGTTCTTC
clone size: .; V gene: TRBV7-7; D gene: TRBD1; J gene: TRBJ2-7; CDR3 protein: CASSPSVGQGSYEQYF; CDR3 DNA: TGTGCCAGCAGCCCGAGTGTCGGACAGGGGTCCTACGAGCAGTACTTC
clone size: once; V gene: TRBV7-2; D gene: .; J gene: TRBJ1-5; CDR3 protein: CASSLGGTQNQPQHF; CDR3 DNA: TGTGCCAGCAGCTTGGGAGGGACACAAAATCAGCCCCAGCATTTT
clone size: .; V gene: TRBV7-2; D gene: .; J gene: TRBJ1-1; CDR3 protein: CASSLQGPLNTEAFF; CDR3 DNA: TGTGCCAGCAGCCTGCAGGGTCCTCTGAACACTGAAGCTTTCTTT
clone size: .; V gene: TRBV6-5; D gene: .; J gene: TRBJ1-1; CDR3 protein: CAIRDSSLRNTEAFF; CDR3 DNA: TGTGCCATTCGGGACTCCTCCTTAAGGAACACTGAAGCTTTCTTT
clone size: .; V gene: TRBV28; D gene: .; J gene: TRBJ2-6; CDR3 protein: CASSFNFGKGSAGANVLTF; CDR3 DNA: TGTGCCAGCAGTTTTAATTTTGGGAAGGGGAGCGCTGGGGCCAACGTCCTGACTTTC